This T cell receptor (beta chain) was captured by sequencing in a study of Graves' ophthalmopathy and Graves' hyperthyroidism. Study outcomes and limitations: From stable hyperthyroidism, ophthalmopathy was separated by a 13-signature model with 87.88% sensitivity and 75% to 82% specificity. Ophthalmopathy progression prediction by the model yielded a sensitivity of about 71% and a specificity of approximately 72%.

Trimming took 8 bases from V and 4 from J; bases not matched to a gene: 12. Germline V lookup: CDR1 SEHNR, CDR2 FQNEAQ (reference sequence). CDR3 size: 15 residues. For repertoire sequencing, the TCR beta CDR3 regions were amplified from RNA transcripts. RT-PCR was first run with HTBI primers, then multiplex PCR in a second round. TCRdb reprocessed the multiplex PCR reads with MiXCR, giving one entry per CDR3 protein. The profile shows about 40,000 distinct CDR3 sequences, more than 45% of them singletons. Concerning this clonotype itself: The antigen remains undetermined.

Sequenced: peripheral blood. The sequence was collected from an adult man with Graves' ophthalmopathy. V usage is TRBV7-9 and J usage is TRBJ2-3; TRBD2 matches 7 bases. CDR3 coding DNA: TGTGCCAGCTCACCATTCCGCGGGGGAGCAGATACGCAGTATTTT. This encodes CASSPFRGGADTQYF.